The 22 T cell receptor beta chains reported below all come from one sample, sequenced in a study of technical replicates of blood from a few donors. The method was immunoSEQ multiplex PCR; TCRdb's version includes in-frame clones alone and lacks a portion of them. The sample contains 55,000 to 80,000 clones, roughly 86% of which appear only once. The sample was PBMCs. Receptors originate from a human donor in good health. Some clones in this sample may be carry-over from other donors' samples.

The V gene is TRBV2, the J gene TRBJ1-1; 7 positions agree with TRBD1. The CDR3 consists of 11 residues. Germline CDR1 and CDR2: SNHLY and FYNNEI. The J segment lost 8 bases and the V segment lost 7 bases, leaving 4 bases of the junction unmatched. The CDR3 loop is CASILTGEAFF. In DNA, the CDR3 is TGTGCCAGCATATTGACAGGGGAAGCTTTCTTT.

This chain links TRBV7-9 with TRBJ2-7, with a tentative D call TRBD2 (5 bases). Germline V gene lookup returns CDR1 SEHNR and CDR2 FQNEAQ (reference sequence). V lost 0 bases to trimming and J lost 3 bases, with 12 bases between them. This CDR3 has 15 residues. CDR3 sequence reads: CASSLAPSSYYEQYF. CDR3 DNA sequence: TGTGCCAGCAGCTTAGCCCCTAGCTCCTACTACGAGCAGTACTTC.

The rearrangement links TRBV19 to TRBJ2-2, with D possibly matching TRBD2 (5 bases). The CDR3 contains 15 residues. V was trimmed by 5 bases and J by 1 base, leaving 11 bases between them. Germline V gene data show CDR1 as LNHDA and CDR2 as SQIVND (reference sequence). The DNA for the CDR3 is TGTGCCAGTAGTTCTTGGACTGTGAACACCGGGGAGCTGTTTTTT. Translated, it gives CASSSWTVNTGELFF.

The rearrangement joins TRBV20-1 to TRBJ2-1; no firm D call. The V and J ends lost 3 bases and 5 bases respectively, with 5 bases between them. The CDR3 has 11 amino acids. Germline lookup yields CDR1 DFQATT and CDR2 SNEGSKA (reference sequence). CDR3 sequence (DNA): TGCAGTGCTAGGGCCCACAATGAGCAGTTCTTC. Its protein is CSARAHNEQFF.

V and J are TRBV7-9 and TRBJ2-7; weak D call: TRBD1 (5 bases). Germline V CDR1 and CDR2: SEHNR, FQNEAQ (reference sequence). Trimming left V 0 bases short and J 6 bases short, with 9 bases between. The CDR3 contains 13 residues. The chain's CDR3 is CASSLASRVEQYF. The CDR3, as DNA: TGTGCCAGCAGCTTAGCGAGCAGGGTCGAGCAGTACTTC.

V and J are TRBV10-3 and TRBJ1-5; a possible D gene is TRBD1 (5 bases). CDR1 is ENHRY and CDR2 is SYGVKD in the germline V gene. V dropped 2 bases and J dropped 4 bases, with 9 bases sitting between them. The CDR3 loop spans 14 amino acids. This CDR3 is CAISEGGGNQPQHF. The CDR3 coding sequence is TGTGCCATCAGTGAGGGGGGGGGTAATCAGCCCCAGCATTTT.

The gene calls are TRBV7-9 and TRBJ1-2, with 11 nucleotides matching TRBD1. Trimming cost V 5 bases and J 8 bases; bases outside gene matches: 4. The CDR3 runs 13 residues. CDR1 and CDR2 from the germline V gene are SEHNR and FQNEAQ (reference sequence). The CDR3 loop reads CASSKGTGGGYTF. CDR3 nucleotides: TGTGCCAGCAGCAAAGGGACAGGGGGAGGCTACACCTTC.

This rearrangement joins TRBV5-1 to TRBJ2-7; D uncertain. The CDR3 is made up of 11 amino acids. Trimming shortened V by 4 bases and J by 3 bases, and 5 bases separated the two germline ends. The germline V gene has CDR1 SGHRS and CDR2 YFSETQ. As DNA, the CDR3 is TGCGCCAGCAGCCCTCTCTACGAGCAGTACTTC. Translating it yields CASSPLYEQYF.

This clone showed up just a few times. The chain carries TRBV7-9 and TRBJ2-5; 11 positions match TRBD2. V lost 3 bases and J lost 0; bases outside the gene matches: 9. The CDR3 consists of 18 residues. Germline V CDR1 and CDR2: SEHNR, FQNEAQ (reference sequence). For the CDR3, the DNA is TGTGCCAGCAGCTTCTCGACTAGCGGGGATAGGTACCAAGAGACCCAGTACTTC. Translated, it gives CASSFSTSGDRYQETQYF.

The table lists this clone with a count of one. The chain joins TRBV7-2 to TRBJ1-1, with TRBD1 identical over 10 bases. The V segment lost 5 bases and the J segment 5 bases; nucleotides outside the gene matches: 8. The CDR3 has 15 residues. Germline lookup yields CDR1 SGHTA and CDR2 FQGNSA. CDR3 sequence: CASSPKTGGRTEAFF. DNA for the CDR3: TGTGCCAGCAGCCCCAAGACAGGGGGCCGGACTGAAGCTTTCTTT.

This chain joins TRBV7-2 and TRBJ2-7; 8 nucleotides match TRBD2. This CDR3 is built from 15 residues. Germline CDR1 is SGHTA and CDR2 is FQGNSA. J gave up 4 bases and V 5 bases, and 10 bases lay outside the gene matches. This chain's CDR3 is CASSLPGGGKYEQYF. The CDR3 bases are TGTGCCAGCAGCCTACCGGGCGGGGGGAAATACGAGCAGTACTTC.

The chain carries TRBV4-3 and TRBJ2-7; maybe TRBD1 (6 bases). The V end lost 0 bases, the J end lost 2 bases, and 11 bases lay between the germline ends. The CDR3 spans 15 residues. Germline assignment: CDR1 LGHNA and CDR2 YSLEER. This CDR3 reads CASSQDRGRAYEQYF. CDR3 sequence (DNA): TGCGCCAGCAGCCAAGACAGGGGAAGGGCCTACGAGCAGTACTTC.

The chain employs TRBV30 and TRBJ1-3; D possibly corresponds to TRBD1 (6 bases). This CDR3 has 14 residues. CDR1 GTSNPN and CDR2 SVGIG come from the germline V gene (reference sequence). Deletions cut 3 bases from V and 8 bases from J, with 17 bases between. The CDR3 spells CAWSSPGGLDTIYF. CDR3 DNA: TGTGCCTGGAGCAGCCCCGGGGGGCTTGACACCATATATTTT.

This chain connects TRBV4-2 to TRBJ2-2; TRBD2 aligns across 10 bases. This CDR3 is built from 16 residues. Per the germline V gene, CDR1 is LGHNA and CDR2 is YNFKEQ. Trimming took 1 base from V and 7 from J; bases not matched to a gene: 6. This CDR3 reads CASSQVSGGRGGELFF. The CDR3, as DNA: TGTGCCAGCAGCCAAGTTAGCGGGGGGCGAGGCGGGGAGCTGTTTTTT.

V usage is TRBV7-2 and J usage is TRBJ2-7; 7 nucleotides agree with TRBD2. Germline V lookup: CDR1 SGHTA, CDR2 FQGNSA. The CDR3 has 15 residues. Trimming removed 2 bases from V and 0 bases from J; junction bases left unmatched: 4. CDR3 in DNA: TGTGCCAGCAGCTTACGAGCGGGGTCCTCCTACGAGCAGTACTTC. Its translation is CASSLRAGSSYEQYF.

Comments on this clone: One junction end does not reproduce the germline sequence, and a read error may be involved. The chain employs TRBV7-2 and TRBJ2-1; D is perhaps TRBD2 (6 bases). CDR3 length equals 15 residues. Germline CDR1 reads SGHTA; CDR2 reads FQGNSA. The DNA for the CDR3 is TGTGCCAGCAGCGTAGCCGGGACTGTGATCAATGAGCAGTTCTTC. It is translated as CASSVAGTVINEQFF.

The DNA for the CDR3 is TGTGCCACCAGCAGCAGGCAGGGAACCGGTTCACCCCTCCACTTT. Translation gives CATSSRQGTGSPLHF. The chain joins TRBV15 to TRBJ1-6, with D possibly being TRBD1 (5 bases). This CDR3 region has 15 residues. Trimming stripped 3 bases from V and 9 bases from J, with 15 bases between. The V gene's germline CDR1 is LNHNV and CDR2 YYDKDF (reference sequence).

This chain connects TRBV9 to TRBJ1-5; TRBD1 is a possible D gene (5 bases). The CDR3 runs 13 residues. V lost 0 bases and J 6 bases, leaving 7 bases between the germline ends. Germline V CDR1 and CDR2: SGDLS, YYNGEE. CDR3 protein: CASSVAQGQPQHF. CDR3 coding DNA: TGTGCCAGCAGCGTAGCTCAGGGTCAGCCCCAGCATTTT.

V and J are TRBV27 and TRBJ2-6; D is unclear. V gave up 7 bases and J gave up 0 bases, with 13 bases separating them. The V gene's germline CDR1 is MNHEY and CDR2 SMNVEV (reference sequence). The CDR3 covers 16 residues. CDR3 nucleotide sequence: TGTGCCAGCATCCTCGCCCAGTTCTCTGGGGCCAACGTCCTGACTTTC. Encoded protein: CASILAQFSGANVLTF.

The chain joins TRBV30 to TRBJ2-7, with 8 nucleotides matching TRBD2. V shed 2 bases, J shed 1 base, and the junction held 7 bases outside the gene matches. CDR1 GTSNPN and CDR2 SVGIG come from the germline V gene (reference sequence). This CDR3 region has 15 residues. CDR3 in DNA: TGTGCCTGGAGTTCTCTAGCGGGTTGGTCCTACGAGCAGTACTTC. Protein product: CAWSSLAGWSYEQYF.

This clone was seen only a few times. The chain combines TRBV25-1 with TRBJ2-7, with D tentatively TRBD2 (6 bases). This CDR3 is built from 15 residues. V was cut by 0 bases and J by 7 bases, with 16 bases left in between. CDR1 and CDR2 from the germline V gene are MGHDK and SYGVNS. The CDR3 nucleotides read TGTGCCAGCAGTGAATACGTAAGCGGGCTCGGGGAGCAGTACTTC. Translating it yields CASSEYVSGLGEQYF.

This clone showed up just once. The chain links TRBV5-6 to TRBJ1-1, with 9 positions matching TRBD1. CDR3 size: 16 residues. Per the germline V gene, CDR1 is SGHDT and CDR2 is YYEEEE. V lost 0 bases to trimming and J lost 6 bases; unmatched junction nucleotides: 9. The DNA of the CDR3 is TGTGCCAGCAGCTTGGGGACAGGGGCATCAGGGGCTGAAGCTTTCTTT. It is translated as CASSLGTGASGAEAFF.